This TCR beta chain is drawn from a study of blood T cell repertoires in COVID-19. About the research overall: The study drew acute and convalescent COVID-19 samples from the United States, Italy and Spain. PBMCs, B-cell-depleted T cells, or T cells were the source of the cDNA or gDNA that made up the material.

From germline, CDR1 is KGHSH and CDR2 LQKENI. The CDR3 is made up of 16 amino acids. V shed 5 bases and J shed 2 bases, with 16 bases lying between them. Per the authors' pipeline: Nucleated cell number was recorded as an estimate derived from reference gene primer amplification. Assay: immunoSEQ multiplex PCR; the TCRdb copy retains only in-frame clones and omits some. V, J and clone size are those of that table, while D and trimming were read from the DNA. The sample gives about 250,000 clones, approximately 90% of which show up once; roughly 3% is in the top ten. Sequenced: peripheral blood. The sequence was collected from a young man with active or convalescent COVID-19. The J gene is TRBJ2-1, the V gene TRBV18; D is possibly TRBD1 (5 bases). The CDR3 sequence: CASSSQGVGTYNEQFF. CDR3 DNA: TGTGCCAGCTCAAGTCAGGGCGTCGGAACCTACAATGAGCAGTTCTTC.